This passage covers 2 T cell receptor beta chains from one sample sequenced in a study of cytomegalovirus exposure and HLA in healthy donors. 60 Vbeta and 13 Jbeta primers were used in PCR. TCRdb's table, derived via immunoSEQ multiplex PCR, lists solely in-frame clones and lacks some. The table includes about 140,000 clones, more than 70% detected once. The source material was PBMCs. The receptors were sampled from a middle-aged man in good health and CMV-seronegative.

The CDR3 region has the DNA TGTGCCACCAGCAGGTCCGGGACAGGGGCCCACGAGCAGTACTTC. This encodes CATSRSGTGAHEQYF. The chain is built from TRBV15 and TRBJ2-7; 10 bases line up with TRBD1. The germline gives CDR1 LNHNV, CDR2 YYDKDF (reference sequence). CDR3 length equals 15 residues. Unmatched junction bases numbered 7, after V lost 3 bases and J lost 5 bases.

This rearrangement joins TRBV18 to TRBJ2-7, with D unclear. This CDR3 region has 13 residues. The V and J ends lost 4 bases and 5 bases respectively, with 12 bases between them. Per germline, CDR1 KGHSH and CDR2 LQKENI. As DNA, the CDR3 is TGTGCCAGCTCACGCCAGGCGTCCAACGAGCAGTACTTC. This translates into CASSRQASNEQYF.